This T cell receptor (beta chain) emerged from a study of T-cell reconstitution after alpha-beta-depleted transplantation in children. This sample's TCRbeta library carried unique molecular identifier barcodes. A single record per CDR3 protein comes from TCRdb applying MiXCR to the PCR reads. The table has roughly 350,000 distinct CDR3 sequences, 10% seen once. This receptor was taken from a human donor who donated a stem cell graft to a child with acute lymphoblastic leukemia. This specimen was PBMCs from the stem cell graft donor, taken from the stem cell graft.

For the CDR3, the DNA is TGTGCCAGCAGCTTAATTGCCCGGGACCCGGGCAATGAGCAGTTCTTC. Its protein is CASSLIARDPGNEQFF. The chain uses TRBV13 and TRBJ2-1, with D perhaps matching TRBD1 or TRBD2 (5 bases each). The germline V and J ends were trimmed by 2 bases and 6 bases, with 17 bases remaining between them. Germline values: CDR1 PRHDT, CDR2 FYEKMQ (reference sequence). This CDR3 contains 16 residues.